Shown below are 23 T cell receptor beta chains from a single sample sequenced in a study of T cells after yellow fever vaccination. TCRdb ran MiXCR on the 5' RACE reads and lists one entry per CDR3 protein. The sample has about 580,000 distinct CDR3 sequences; around 16% are singletons. Source: PBMCs, taken 5 days after the first yellow fever vaccination. Source of these receptors: a man in his late teens or twenties who received the YFV17D yellow fever vaccine.

J is TRBJ2-1 and V is TRBV7-8; 7 bases agree with TRBD1. This CDR3 spans 15 amino acids. The V segment lost 5 bases and the J segment 3 bases; nucleotides outside the gene matches: 7. The germline V gene encodes CDR1 SGHVS and CDR2 FQNEAQ. The DNA for the CDR3 is TGTGCCAGCAGCCTAAGAGGGACAGACTACAATGAGCAGTTCTTC. This translates into CASSLRGTDYNEQFF.

This clonotype was recorded many times. The rearrangement uses TRBV12-3 or TRBV12-4 and TRBJ2-5; TRBD1 agrees at 9 bases. After removal of 3 bases from V and 2 bases from J, the junction contained 4 bases not matched to a gene. The CDR3 covers 15 residues. The CDR3 coding sequence is TGTGCCAGCAGTTTCCGGGACAGGGAGCAAGAGACCCAGTACTTC. Translation: CASSFRDREQETQYF.

Turning to this clonotype: One junction end disagrees with the germline gene, perhaps due to a read error. This chain uses TRBV4-3 with TRBJ2-5; TRBD1 might be the D (5 bases). CDR1 and CDR2 (germline): LGHNA, YSLEER. The CDR3 contains 15 residues. CDR3 in DNA: TGCGTCAGCAGTCAAAAGCAGGGCCATGCAGAGACCCAGTACTTC. Protein sequence: CVSSQKQGHAETQYF.

The table lists this clonotype with a few counts. This chain uses TRBV20-1 with TRBJ2-5; 8 bases map to TRBD2. J gave up 4 bases and V 3 bases, and 10 bases lay outside the gene matches. Germline lookup yields CDR1 DFQATT and CDR2 SNEGSKA (reference sequence). The CDR3 extends over 15 amino acids. In nucleotides, the CDR3 is TGCAGTGCTAGGCCCTGGCGGGGGGCTGGAGAGACCCAGTACTTC. Translated: CSARPWRGAGETQYF.

This clonotype came up a few times. The chain is built from TRBV27 and TRBJ1-5; 9 nucleotides match TRBD1. The CDR3 has 14 amino acids. Germline-derived CDR1 and CDR2 are MNHEY and SMNVEV (reference sequence). V lost 8 bases to trimming and J lost 7 bases; unmatched junction nucleotides: 9. CDR3 nucleotide sequence: TGTGCCAGCGCGACACAGGGGGCGAACCAGCCCCAGCATTTT. Its protein product is CASATQGANQPQHF.

This clonotype showed up just a few times. The chain combines TRBV9 with TRBJ2-2; no clear D gene. Germline V gene lookup returns CDR1 SGDLS and CDR2 YYNGEE. CDR3 length: 14 residues. V gave up 4 bases and J gave up 7 bases, with 14 bases separating them. The CDR3 reads CASSPTRVVGELFF. DNA of the CDR3: TGTGCCAGCAGCCCCACCCGGGTGGTCGGGGAGCTGTTTTTT.

The V and J genes are TRBV4-1 and TRBJ2-1; TRBD2 aligns across 14 bases. This CDR3 is 13 amino acids long. V was clipped by 4 bases and J by 15 bases; unmatched bases: 5. Per germline, CDR1 MGHRA and CDR2 YSYEKL. CDR3 nucleotide sequence: TGCGCCAGCAGCCGGGGACTAGCGGGGGAGGGGTTCTTC. Translated: CASSRGLAGEGFF.

The chain combines TRBV5-4 with TRBJ2-4; 7 bases map to TRBD1. There are 13 residues in the CDR3. J lost 5 bases, V lost 3 bases, and 2 bases had no gene match. Looked up from germline, CDR1 is SGHNT and CDR2 is YYREEE (reference sequence). This CDR3 is CASSWGQQNIQYF. As DNA, the CDR3 is TGTGCCAGCAGCTGGGGACAGCAAAACATTCAGTACTTC. Filled out from reference TRBV5-4 and TRBJ2-4, the complete variable domain reads ETGVTQSPTHLIKTRGQQVTLRCSSQSGHNTVSWYQQALGQGPQFIFQYYREEENGRGNFPPRFSGLQFPNYSSELNVNALELDDSALYLCASSWGQQNIQYFGAGTRLSVL.

This clonotype was detected ten times or more. This chain uses TRBV20-1 with TRBJ1-1; D is perhaps TRBD1 (5 bases). From germline, CDR1 is DFQATT and CDR2 SNEGSKA (reference sequence). The CDR3 consists of 12 residues. V was trimmed by 2 bases and J by 4 bases, leaving 8 bases between them. CDR3 in amino acids: CSARPGGTEAFF. CDR3 sequence (DNA): TGCAGTGCTAGACCCGGGGGCACTGAAGCTTTCTTT.

The V and J genes are TRBV5-1 and TRBJ2-5; 12 nucleotides line up with TRBD2. Germline V lookup: CDR1 SGHRS, CDR2 YFSETQ. The CDR3 runs 16 residues. V was clipped by 4 bases and J by 2 bases; unmatched bases: 6. CDR3 bases: TGCGCCAGCAGCCAAGGACTAGCGGGGTTTCAAGAGACCCAGTACTTC. Amino acid sequence: CASSQGLAGFQETQYF.

This clonotype was counted a few times. The chain carries TRBV27 and TRBJ2-2, with no clear D. The CDR3 extends over 15 amino acids. The V end lost 8 bases, the J end lost 0 bases, and 13 bases lay between the germline ends. Germline values: CDR1 MNHEY, CDR2 SMNVEV (reference sequence). Written as DNA, the CDR3 is TGTGCCAGCCGCCTTCTAGGGTCGAACACCGGGGAGCTGTTTTTT. This sequence encodes CASRLLGSNTGELFF.

This clonotype was counted at least ten times. One end of the junction fails to match germline, which may point to a read error. The V and J genes are TRBV7-9 and TRBJ2-1; D is undetermined. CDR3 length: 12 amino acids. Germline loops: CDR1 SEHNR, CDR2 FQNEAQ (reference sequence). The DNA for the CDR3 is TGTGCCAGCAGCTTAGATTACAAAGAGCAGTTCTTC. It yields the protein CASSLDYKEQFF. Looking up the rest from reference TRBV7-9 and TRBJ2-1 gives the full variable domain: DTGVSQNPRHKITKRGQNVTFRCDPISEHNRLYWYRQTLGQGPEFLTYFQNEAQLEKSRLLSDRFSAERPKGSFSTLEIQRTEQGDSAMYLCASSLDYKEQFFGPGTRLTVL.

Only a few counts were recorded for this clonotype. The J gene is TRBJ1-2, the V gene TRBV4-3; 7 bases map to TRBD1. In germline, CDR1 is LGHNA, CDR2 YSLEER. This CDR3 has 14 amino acids. V shed 1 base, J shed 6 bases, and the junction held 5 bases outside the gene matches. Written as DNA, the CDR3 is TGCGCCAGCAGCCAAGTAATAACAGGGGATGGCTACACCTTC. This sequence encodes CASSQVITGDGYTF.

The chain employs TRBV6-1 and TRBJ1-1; D is undetermined. Trimming stripped 10 bases from V and 0 bases from J, with 15 bases between. The CDR3 contains 14 residues. Per germline, CDR1 MNHNS and CDR2 SASEGT. The CDR3 region has the DNA TGTGCCATTTCACCCGGGAACTTGAACACTGAAGCTTTCTTT. This gives the protein CAISPGNLNTEAFF.

Ten or more counts support this clonotype. The chain employs TRBV5-1 and TRBJ1-5; 10 bases fit TRBD1. With V trimmed by 5 bases and J by 4 bases, 6 bases remained unmatched. Germline loops: CDR1 SGHRS, CDR2 YFSETQ. The CDR3 totals 15 residues. CDR3 nucleotide sequence: TGCGCCAGCAGAGAGGGGACAGGGGAAAATCAGCCCCAGCATTTT. Its protein product is CASREGTGENQPQHF.

The chain links TRBV14 to TRBJ1-2; tentatively, D is TRBD1 (6 bases). The germline gives CDR1 SGHDN, CDR2 FVKESK. V shed 5 bases and J shed 8 bases, with 15 bases lying between them. The CDR3 sequence is 13 residues long. The CDR3 here is CASSFQQGRGYTF. Written as DNA, the CDR3 is TGTGCCAGCAGCTTTCAACAGGGTCGGGGCTACACCTTC.

The chain uses TRBV7-9 and TRBJ2-7; 8 nucleotides agree with TRBD1. The germline gives CDR1 SEHNR, CDR2 FQNEAQ (reference sequence). Trimming at V came to 5 bases and at J to 3 bases, leaving 12 bases not matched to a gene. The CDR3 is 16 residues long. The CDR3: CASSVTTGEFIYEQYF. CDR3 bases: TGTGCCAGCAGCGTCACGACAGGGGAATTTATCTACGAGCAGTACTTC.

The chain carries TRBV7-9 and TRBJ1-4, with a possible D match to TRBD1 (5 bases). The CDR3 extends over 15 amino acids. Trimming took 6 bases from V and 6 from J, leaving 17 bases between them. Germline CDR1 is SEHNR and CDR2 is FQNEAQ (reference sequence). The CDR3 DNA sequence: TGTGCCAGCAGACAGCCGGGGCCGGGAGATGAAAAACTGTTTTTT. This codes for CASRQPGPGDEKLFF.

This chain links TRBV2 with TRBJ1-5, with D uncertain. CDR1 SNHLY and CDR2 FYNNEI come from the germline V gene. CDR3 size: 13 residues. V lost 3 bases and J lost 5, with 8 bases in between. The CDR3 here is CASSDGGYQPQHF. CDR3 DNA sequence: TGTGCCAGCAGTGATGGAGGGTATCAGCCCCAGCATTTT. The whole variable domain, remainder taken from reference TRBV2 and TRBJ1-5, is EPEVTQTPSHQVTQMGQEVILRCVPISNHLYFYWYRQILGQKVEFLVSFYNNEISEKSEIFDDQFSVERPDGSNFTLKIRSTKLEDSAMYFCASSDGGYQPQHFGDGTRLSIL.

The rearrangement uses TRBV15 and TRBJ2-5; possible D gene TRBD2, 5 bases. CDR1 LNHNV and CDR2 YYDKDF come from the germline V gene (reference sequence). Trimming cost V 4 bases and J 5 bases, with 11 bases left between them. CDR3 length: 13 residues. The CDR3 protein is CATSIGVKETQYF. The CDR3 bases are TGTGCCACCAGCATCGGGGTTAAGGAGACCCAGTACTTC.

The chain joins TRBV7-9 to TRBJ1-5, with unresolved D. V was cut by 3 bases and J by 1 base, with 10 bases left in between. This CDR3 is built from 15 residues. Germline lookup yields CDR1 SEHNR and CDR2 FQNEAQ (reference sequence). CDR3 nucleotide sequence: TGTGCCAGCAGCTTGGACGGGTGGAGCAATCAGCCCCAGCATTTT. Translation: CASSLDGWSNQPQHF.

V gene TRBV6-1 combines with J gene TRBJ1-5, with D maybe TRBD1 (6 bases). Germline V gene lookup returns CDR1 MNHNS and CDR2 SASEGT. V lost 5 bases and J 7 bases, leaving 9 bases between the germline ends. The CDR3 runs to 12 residues. In nucleotides, the CDR3 is TGTGCCAGCAGTACAGGGATACAGCCCCAGCATTTT. The encoded protein is CASSTGIQPQHF.

The CDR3 protein is CASSKDGARVGTEAFF. CDR3 sequence (DNA): TGTGCCAGCAGCAAAGATGGGGCGCGGGTGGGAACTGAAGCTTTCTTT. V usage is TRBV7-2 and J usage is TRBJ1-1; TRBD1 might be the D (5 bases). V shed 5 bases and J shed 5 bases, with 21 bases lying between them. The CDR3 sequence is 16 residues long. Germline V gives CDR1 SGHTA, CDR2 FQGNSA.